Here is one T cell receptor (beta chain) with its context. The target antigen is unknown. The sample originates from a study of T cells in localized non-small cell lung cancer. Study results and caveats: Uninvolved nearby lung showed the greatest T cell clonality, exceeding that found in tumor. Higher adjacent-lung clonality was associated with shorter survival. Appearances in adjacent lung were noted for a median approximately 58 of the top 100 tumor clones. Only one tumor region went through sequencing, so heterogeneity may still be there.

This CDR3 contains 15 residues. The trim removed 5 bases at V and 4 bases at J, leaving 7 bases unmatched. Germline-derived CDR1 and CDR2 are MNHNY and SVGAGI (reference sequence). Produced via immunoSEQ multiplex PCR; TCRdb's table is partial and in-frame only. The table has 25,000 to 30,000 clones, around 90% seen once. The V gene is TRBV6-6, the J gene TRBJ1-2; 10 nucleotides align to TRBD1. Source: peripheral blood, taken before any cancer treatment. The TCR sequence derives from a woman aged 18 to 55 with stage I lung adenocarcinoma. The CDR3 DNA reads TGTGCCAGCAGTATTGGGACAGGGGTTGGCTATGGCTACACCTTC. Protein product: CASSIGTGVGYGYTF.